The 22 T cell receptor beta chains below were found in one sample sequenced in a study of T cell responses to AZD1222 COVID-19 vaccine. Repertoires were generated with immunoSEQ multiplex PCR, while TCRdb's copy carries only in-frame clones and drops some. The sample holds around 110,000 clones; 85% to 95% are singletons and the top ten take just under 3%. This sample comprised peripheral blood, obtained on day 0 of AZD1222 vaccination. These receptors originate from an adult in good health.

This chain links TRBV4-1 with TRBJ2-1, with D possibly matching TRBD1 (5 bases). The CDR3 totals 15 residues. Trimming removed 1 base at V and 5 bases at J, with 12 bases between. CDR1 MGHRA and CDR2 YSYEKL come from the germline V gene. The CDR3 DNA reads TGCGCCAGCAGCCAAGTACAGGTAATGGACAATGAGCAGTTCTTC. Translation: CASSQVQVMDNEQFF.

The chain combines TRBV11-2 with TRBJ2-1; 10 nucleotides align to TRBD1. V lost 1 base to trimming and J lost 15 bases; unmatched junction nucleotides: 9. CDR1 is SGHAT, CDR2 FQNNGV, per germline. The CDR3 covers 14 residues. The CDR3 DNA reads as TGTGCCAGCAGCTTAGGACAGGGGGCTTGGGTCCGGTTCTTC. Residues: CASSLGQGAWVRFF.

The chain combines TRBV9 with TRBJ2-5; D remains unclear. Germline V gives CDR1 SGDLS, CDR2 YYNGEE. V was pared by 0 bases and J by 1 base, with 1 base between. The CDR3 is made up of 12 amino acids. CDR3 DNA: TGTGCCAGCAGCGTAGGCCAAGAGACCCAGTACTTC. Encoded protein: CASSVGQETQYF.

The chain carries TRBV3-1 (or the pseudogene TRBV3-2) and TRBJ2-2; 7 bases fit TRBD2. Per germline, CDR1 LGHDT and CDR2 YNNKEL (reference sequence). The CDR3 is 17 residues long. V gave up 4 bases and J gave up 6 bases; unmatched junction bases: 14. CDR3 nucleotide sequence: TGTGCCAGCAGCCCACCGCGCGGGGGAGGGCCTTCCGGGGAGCTGTTTTTT. It codes for CASSPPRGGGPSGELFF.

The chain links TRBV30 to TRBJ1-1; 9 bases align to TRBD1. CDR1 GTSNPN and CDR2 SVGIG come from the germline V gene (reference sequence). The CDR3 totals 15 residues. With 4 bases clipped from V and 2 bases from J, the junction kept 8 bases outside the gene matches. The CDR3 DNA is TGTGCCTGGACCGTACGGACAGGGGCCAACACTGAAGCTTTCTTT. Encoded protein: CAWTVRTGANTEAFF.

This sequence joins TRBV6-4 and TRBJ1-4; D ambiguous. This CDR3 has 15 amino acids. Trimming left V 2 bases short and J 0 bases short, with 7 bases between. Germline V gene sequence: CDR1 MRHNA, CDR2 SNTAGT. The CDR3 protein is CASSDQTPTNEKLFF. CDR3 nucleotide sequence: TGTGCCAGCAGTGACCAAACACCAACTAATGAAAAACTGTTTTTT.

V and J are TRBV15 and TRBJ2-1; maybe TRBD2 (6 bases). The V end lost 8 bases, the J end lost 3 bases, and 14 bases lay between the germline ends. The CDR3 extends over 14 amino acids. Germline-derived CDR1 and CDR2 are LNHNV and YYDKDF (reference sequence). The CDR3 nucleotides read TGTGCCACCGCCCGGGAGAGAAACTACAATGAGCAGTTCTTC. Translated, it gives CATARERNYNEQFF.

The chain is built from TRBV9 and TRBJ1-1; D gene uncertain. The CDR3 extends over 13 amino acids. V was cut by 3 bases and J by 1 base, with 7 bases left in between. Germline CDR1 is SGDLS and CDR2 is YYNGEE. CDR3 nucleotide sequence: TGTGCCAGCAGCGCCTCTCCGAACACTGAAGCTTTCTTT. Translated: CASSASPNTEAFF.

The chain couples TRBV5-1 to TRBJ1-4, with 8 positions matching TRBD1. Germline loops: CDR1 SGHRS, CDR2 YFSETQ. This CDR3 has 15 amino acids. The J segment lost 8 bases and the V segment lost 4 bases, leaving 10 bases of the junction unmatched. The CDR3 coding sequence is TGCGCCAGCAGCCACAGGACAGGGTTGGACGAAAAACTGTTTTTT. Translated: CASSHRTGLDEKLFF.

This chain joins TRBV28 and TRBJ2-7; D remains unclear. Trimming removed 5 bases at V and 3 bases at J, with 2 bases between. The CDR3 is made up of 10 amino acids. The germline gives CDR1 MDHEN, CDR2 SYDVKM. The CDR3 region is CASSRYEQYF. The CDR3 DNA reads as TGTGCCAGCAGTCGCTACGAGCAGTACTTC.

This clone was seen a handful of times. The chain combines TRBV11-2 with TRBJ1-4; D not resolved. Trimming removed 4 bases from V and 0 bases from J, with 15 bases in between. The CDR3 is 17 residues long. Germline CDR1 SGHAT, CDR2 FQNNGV. CDR3 sequence: CASSYLGWSATNEKLFF. CDR3 coding DNA: TGTGCCAGCAGCTATTTGGGGTGGAGTGCAACTAATGAAAAACTGTTTTTT.

V usage is TRBV5-1 and J usage is TRBJ1-3; the D gene is possibly TRBD1 (5 bases). The CDR3 loop spans 14 amino acids. V dropped 4 bases and J dropped 2 bases, with 10 bases sitting between them. Germline V gene lookup returns CDR1 SGHRS and CDR2 YFSETQ. In DNA, the CDR3 is TGCGCCAGCAGCCCCCAGGGTGCTGGAAACACCATATATTTT. As protein: CASSPQGAGNTIYF.

The CDR3 protein is CASSEEVGAEFF. The CDR3 nucleotides are TGCGCCAGCAGTGAGGAGGTGGGAGCAGAGTTCTTC. The chain is built from TRBV10-2 and TRBJ2-1, with D possibly TRBD2 on 5 matching bases. Germline CDR1 WSHSY, CDR2 SAAADI. V lost 2 bases to trimming and J lost 14 bases, with 13 bases between them. The CDR3 extends over 12 amino acids.

The chain has TRBV13 and TRBJ2-6; a weak D match, TRBD1 (6 bases). Germline V gene sequence: CDR1 PRHDT, CDR2 FYEKMQ (reference sequence). V was clipped by 0 bases and J by 0 bases, with 9 bases between them. CDR3 length equals 17 residues. The CDR3 DNA sequence: TGTGCCAGCAGCTTAGGACAGGGAGACTCTGGGGCCAACGTCCTGACTTTC. Protein sequence: CASSLGQGDSGANVLTF. Full variable domain (remainder filled in from reference TRBV13 and TRBJ2-6): AAGVIQSPRHLIKEKRETATLKCYPIPRHDTVYWYQQGPGQDPQFLISFYEKMQSDKGSIPDRFSAQQFSDYHSELNMSSLELGDSALYFCASSLGQGDSGANVLTFGAGSRLTVL.

The chain carries TRBV28 and TRBJ1-1, with D tentatively TRBD1 (6 bases). The V end lost 5 bases, the J end lost 3 bases, and 16 bases lay between the germline ends. The germline gives CDR1 MDHEN, CDR2 SYDVKM. The CDR3 spans 15 residues. CDR3 DNA sequence: TGTGCCAGCAGTCCACCACAGGGTCTGGACACTGAAGCTTTCTTT. This sequence encodes CASSPPQGLDTEAFF.

The V call is TRBV11-3, the J call TRBJ2-3, with TRBD1 matching 9 bases. From germline, CDR1 is SGHNT and CDR2 YENEEA. The junction had 3 bases not matched to a gene; V was cut back by 6 bases and J by 2 bases. The CDR3 has 14 residues. CDR3 residues: CASSWTGDTDTQYF. The CDR3 coding sequence is TGTGCCAGCAGTTGGACAGGGGACACAGATACGCAGTATTTT.

This chain joins TRBV12-3 or TRBV12-4 and TRBJ1-1; the D is unclear. The V and J ends lost 3 bases and 11 bases respectively, with 13 bases between them. The CDR3 consists of 12 residues. CDR3 residues: CASSLLTNTAFF. The CDR3 DNA reads as TGTGCCAGCAGTTTGCTCACTAATACTGCTTTCTTT.

The chain joins TRBV19 to TRBJ2-1, with 9 bases lining up with TRBD2. The trim removed 6 bases at V and 5 bases at J, leaving 5 bases unmatched. CDR1 LNHDA and CDR2 SQIVND come from the germline V gene (reference sequence). The CDR3 has 14 amino acids. In nucleotides, the CDR3 is TGTGCCAGTAGGGCGGGAGGGCCACACAATGAGCAGTTCTTC. This translates into CASRAGGPHNEQFF.

V usage is TRBV15 and J usage is TRBJ1-1; 7 bases fit TRBD1. Germline V gene lookup returns CDR1 LNHNV and CDR2 YYDKDF (reference sequence). V lost 1 base, J lost 1 base, and 6 bases stayed unmatched. The CDR3 is 16 amino acids. CDR3 region: CATSRVVGTANTEAFF. The DNA of the CDR3 is TGTGCCACCAGCAGAGTCGTAGGGACAGCGAACACTGAAGCTTTCTTT.

This chain uses TRBV28 with TRBJ2-3; D is possibly TRBD2 (6 bases). There are 19 residues in the CDR3. CDR1 is MDHEN, CDR2 SYDVKM, per germline. Trimming removed 0 bases from V and 2 bases from J, with 21 bases in between. CDR3 nucleotides: TGTGCCAGCAGTTTATGGAGGGAATCAGGCGGGACGCACACAGATACGCAGTATTTT. Translated, it gives CASSLWRESGGTHTDTQYF.

V and J are TRBV7-9 and TRBJ1-6, with D hard to call. CDR3 size: 15 residues. Germline V gene data show CDR1 as SEHNR and CDR2 as FQNEAQ (reference sequence). V shed 5 bases and J shed 3 bases, with 11 bases lying between them. CDR3 in DNA: TGTGCCAGCAGCCCTATTTCAGACTATAATTCACCCCTCCACTTT. It translates to CASSPISDYNSPLHF. The full variable domain, in which reference TRBV7-9 and TRBJ1-6 provide the parts outside the CDR3, is DTGVSQNPRHKITKRGQNVTFRCDPISEHNRLYWYRQTLGQGPEFLTYFQNEAQLEKSRLLSDRFSAERPKGSFSTLEIQRTEQGDSAMYLCASSPISDYNSPLHFGNGTRLTVT.

The V call is TRBV3-1 (or the pseudogene TRBV3-2), the J call TRBJ1-4; D is ambiguous. The CDR3 loop spans 16 amino acids. The V and J ends lost 0 bases and 7 bases respectively, with 15 bases between them. Germline assignment: CDR1 LGHDT and CDR2 YNNKEL (reference sequence). CDR3 sequence (DNA): TGTGCCAGCAGCCAAGAGATGGCGGCGCTCGGTGAAAAACTGTTTTTT. Translating it yields CASSQEMAALGEKLFF.